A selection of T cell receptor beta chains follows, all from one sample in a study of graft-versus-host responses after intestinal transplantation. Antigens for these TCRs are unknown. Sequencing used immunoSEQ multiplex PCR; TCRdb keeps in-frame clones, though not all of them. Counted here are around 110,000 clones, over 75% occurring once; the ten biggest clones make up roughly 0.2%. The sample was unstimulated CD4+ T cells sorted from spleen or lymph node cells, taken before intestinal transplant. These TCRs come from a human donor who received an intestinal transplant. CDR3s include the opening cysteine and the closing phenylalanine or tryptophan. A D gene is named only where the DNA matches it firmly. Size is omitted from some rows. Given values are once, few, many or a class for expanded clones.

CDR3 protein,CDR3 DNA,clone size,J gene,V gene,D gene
CAAQGYTGELFF,TGTGCCGCACAGGGGTACACCGGGGAGCTGTTTTTT,.,TRBJ2-2,TRBV30,TRBD1
CASSPITGRGTEAFF,TGTGCCAGCAGCCCAATAACAGGGAGAGGAACTGAAGCTTTCTTT,.,TRBJ1-1,TRBV5-5,.
CASSIVGAGDGYTF,TGCGCCAGCTCCATTGTGGGGGCGGGGGATGGCTACACCTTC,.,TRBJ1-2,TRBV5-1,.
CASSEGRGRGSLGEKLFF,TGTGCCAGCAGTGAAGGGAGGGGGCGGGGATCTCTAGGGGAAAAACTGTTTTTT,.,TRBJ1-4,TRBV6-1,TRBD1
CASSLLAPVWNEQFF,TGTGCCAGCAGCTTACTAGCCCCCGTATGGAATGAGCAGTTCTTC,.,TRBJ2-1,TRBV6-1,.
CASSLGERRSPWYQETQYF,TGCGCCAGCAGCTTGGGGGAGCGGAGATCTCCTTGGTACCAAGAGACCCAGTACTTC,.,TRBJ2-5,TRBV5-1,.
CASSPTSGYTGELFF,TGCGCCAGCAGCCCTACTAGCGGGTATACCGGGGAGCTGTTTTTT,.,TRBJ2-2,TRBV5-1,TRBD2
CASSWGTLREQYF,TGTGCCAGCAGCTGGGGGACACTACGAGAGCAGTACTTC,.,TRBJ2-5,TRBV5-4,.
CASSIRTGGPNTEAFF,TGCGCCAGCAGCATACGGACAGGGGGCCCGAACACTGAAGCTTTCTTT,.,TRBJ1-1,TRBV5-1,TRBD1
CASSLGSSFNEQYF,TGTGCCAGCAGCTTGGGTAGTAGTTTCAACGAGCAGTACTTC,.,TRBJ2-7,TRBV5-5,.
CASSLRGGTGGSNYGYTF,TGCGCCAGCAGCTTACGTGGGGGTACAGGGGGCTCTAACTATGGCTACACCTTC,.,TRBJ1-2,TRBV5-1,TRBD1
CASSPRQGPSDTQYF,TGTGCCAGCAGCCCCCGACAGGGCCCCTCAGATACGCAGTATTTT,.,TRBJ2-3,TRBV9,TRBD1
CASSVAGGFEQYF,TGTGCCAGCAGCGTAGCAGGGGGCTTCGAGCAGTACTTC,few,TRBJ2-7,TRBV9,TRBD1
CASSAPDFNYGYTF,TGTGCCAGTAGTGCGCCCGATTTTAACTATGGCTACACCTTC,.,TRBJ1-2,TRBV19,.
CASRRLAGGRETQYF,TGTGCCAGCAGGCGTCTAGCGGGGGGGCGGGAGACCCAGTACTTC,.,TRBJ2-5,TRBV6-5,TRBD2
CAISDGVSGREGETQYF,TGTGCCATCAGTGATGGGGTTAGCGGGAGAGAGGGGGAGACCCAGTACTTC,.,TRBJ2-5,TRBV10-3,TRBD2
CASSPWVQGSSDTQYF,TGCGCCAGCAGCCCCTGGGTACAGGGTTCTTCCGATACGCAGTATTTT,.,TRBJ2-3,TRBV5-1,.
CASSKTREGYNEQFF,TGTGCCAGCAGCAAAACGCGGGAGGGCTACAATGAGCAGTTCTTC,.,TRBJ2-1,TRBV21-1,.
CASPREVNTEAFF,TGTGCCAGCCCCCGGGAGGTGAACACTGAAGCTTTCTTT,.,TRBJ1-1,TRBV2,.
CASSVDIAYEQYF,TGTGCCAGCAGTGTGGACATCGCCTACGAGCAGTACTTC,.,TRBJ2-7,TRBV6-1,.
CASSNPGLAGYEQYF,TGTGCCAGCAGTAACCCGGGACTAGCGGGCTACGAGCAGTACTTC,.,TRBJ2-7,TRBV2,TRBD2
CASSPRQDSRQPQHF,TGTGCCAGCAGCCCCCGCCAGGACTCAAGGCAGCCCCAGCATTTT,.,TRBJ1-5,TRBV6-5,.
CASSLGGGAERGYTF,TGCGCCAGCAGCTTGGGCGGAGGCGCAGAGCGTGGCTACACCTTC,.,TRBJ1-2,TRBV5-1,.
CASSQVSSGGLYNEQFF,TGCGCCAGCAGCCAAGTTTCTAGCGGGGGGCTTTACAATGAGCAGTTCTTC,.,TRBJ2-1,TRBV4-3,TRBD2
CASTGSAGANVLTF,TGTGCCAGCACGGGGTCCGCTGGCGCCAACGTCCTGACTTTC,.,TRBJ2-6,TRBV2,.
CASSSSVPVRPNTGELFF,TGTGCCAGCAGCTCCTCGGTCCCCGTCCGCCCAAACACCGGGGAGCTGTTTTTT,.,TRBJ2-2,TRBV7-2,.
CASSFQAPNADTQYF,TGCGCCAGCAGCTTTCAGGCCCCGAACGCAGATACGCAGTATTTT,.,TRBJ2-3,TRBV5-1,.
CASSYSSLGNTIYF,TGTGCCAGCAGTTACTCGAGTCTAGGAAACACCATATATTTT,few,TRBJ1-3,TRBV6-5,.
CASKRLATTDTQYF,TGTGCCAGCAAAAGACTAGCGACTACAGATACGCAGTATTTT,.,TRBJ2-3,TRBV2,TRBD2
CASSDDRVSPSPLHF,TGTGCCAGCTCAGACGACAGGGTTTCCCCGTCCCCCCTCCACTTT,.,TRBJ1-6,TRBV18,TRBD1
CASSPQAGSHRQGYTF,TGTGCCAGCTCACCCCAAGCAGGGTCCCATCGGCAAGGCTACACCTTC,.,TRBJ1-2,TRBV18,.
CASSQVSGENTGELFF,TGCGCCAGCAGCCAAGTTTCCGGAGAGAACACCGGGGAGCTGTTTTTT,.,TRBJ2-2,TRBV4-1,.
CASSLAGLSYNEQFF,TGTGCCAGCAGCTTAGCGGGGCTATCCTACAATGAGCAGTTCTTC,once,TRBJ2-1,TRBV7-2,.
CASKTGYGNEQFF,TGTGCCAGCAAAACAGGCTACGGCAATGAGCAGTTCTTC,.,TRBJ2-1,TRBV6-1,.
CASSLLGSTDTQYF,TGCGCCAGCAGCTTGCTAGGTAGCACAGATACGCAGTATTTT,once,TRBJ2-3,TRBV5-1,.
CASSFRDSRTDTQYF,TGCGCCAGCAGCTTCCGGGACAGCCGCACAGATACGCAGTATTTT,.,TRBJ2-3,TRBV5-1,TRBD1
CASNYRQEPVETQYF,TGTGCCAGCAACTATCGACAGGAACCGGTGGAGACCCAGTACTTC,.,TRBJ2-5,TRBV21-1,.
CASSLEGTGGNTEAFF,TGTGCCAGCAGCCTAGAAGGGACAGGGGGTAACACTGAAGCTTTCTTT,once,TRBJ1-1,TRBV7-9,TRBD1
CASSLSGTLNNYGYTF,TGTGCCAGCAGTTTATCTGGGACACTCAATAACTATGGCTACACCTTC,.,TRBJ1-2,TRBV27,.
CASSFAAGPYGYTF,TGTGCCAGCAGTTTTGCAGCAGGCCCCTATGGCTACACCTTC,few,TRBJ1-2,TRBV28,.
CASSLDRVNTEAFF,TGCGCCAGCAGCTTGGACAGGGTGAACACTGAAGCTTTCTTT,.,TRBJ1-1,TRBV5-1,.
CASSSKDRSNYGYTF,TGTGCCAGCAGTTCGAAGGACAGGTCTAACTATGGCTACACCTTC,.,TRBJ1-2,TRBV6-1,TRBD1
CASSFLGGTSGAPSTDTQYF,TGTGCCAGCAGCTTTCTAGGTGGGACTAGCGGGGCCCCTAGCACAGATACGCAGTATTTT,.,TRBJ2-3,TRBV7-6,TRBD2
CASSRGLGELFF,TGTGCCAGCAGCCGAGGATTAGGGGAGCTGTTTTTT,.,TRBJ2-2,TRBV11-2,.
CASKRREYDNEQFF,TGTGCCAGCAAACGGCGGGAGTACGACAATGAGCAGTTCTTC,.,TRBJ2-1,TRBV6-4,TRBD2
CASSLRRVGSTEAFF,TGTGCCAGCAGTCTGAGGCGGGTGGGAAGCACTGAAGCTTTCTTT,.,TRBJ1-1,TRBV6-5,.
CASSEQRAGANVLTF,TGCGCCAGCAGCGAACAGAGGGCTGGGGCCAACGTCCTGACTTTC,.,TRBJ2-6,TRBV5-1,.
CASIAGTGRIEQFF,TGTGCCAGCATCGCCGGGACAGGGAGGATTGAGCAGTTCTTC,.,TRBJ2-1,TRBV25-1,TRBD1